The 13 T cell receptor beta chains listed next were all sequenced from one sample in a study of shared clonotypes between healthy human individuals. The table came from immunoSEQ multiplex PCR; TCRdb's copy has only in-frame clones and leaves some out. The sample shows around 450,000 clones, 79% of them seen only once. Material for sequencing was PBMCs. The receptors derive from a woman between 35 and 50 years old in good health. Some clones in this sample may be carry-over from other donors' samples.

This clone was observed a few times. This chain uses TRBV5-1 with TRBJ2-7, with no clear D. The V end was cut by 4 bases, the J end by 2 bases, with 13 bases between. Looked up from germline, CDR1 is SGHRS and CDR2 is YFSETQ. There are 14 residues in the CDR3. The CDR3 protein is CASSRANPTYEQYF. The CDR3 DNA reads as TGCGCCAGCAGCCGGGCGAACCCTACCTACGAGCAGTACTTC.

The gene calls are TRBV13 and TRBJ2-7; 10 nucleotides align to TRBD2. Germline CDR1 reads PRHDT; CDR2 reads FYEKMQ (reference sequence). The CDR3 is 15 amino acids. With 4 bases clipped from V and 5 bases from J, the junction kept 8 bases outside the gene matches. The CDR3 DNA follows: TGTGCCAGCAGCTCTACCGGGACTAGCGTAGACGAGCAGTACTTC. Encoded protein: CASSSTGTSVDEQYF.

This chain links TRBV18 with TRBJ2-1; 7 bases map to TRBD2. CDR1 is KGHSH, CDR2 LQKENI, per germline. The CDR3 has 17 residues. Unmatched junction bases numbered 13, after V lost 3 bases and J lost 5 bases. The DNA for the CDR3 is TGTGCCAGCTCACCGGGGGTAGCGGGTGCGGGAGACAATGAGCAGTTCTTC. It specifies CASSPGVAGAGDNEQFF.

The gene calls are TRBV28 and TRBJ2-3; 7 bases agree with TRBD1. The CDR3 is 16 residues long. Trimming at V came to 4 bases and at J to 2 bases, leaving 9 bases not matched to a gene. The germline V gene encodes CDR1 MDHEN and CDR2 SYDVKM. CDR3 protein: CASSSQTGLYTDTQYF. For the CDR3, the DNA is TGTGCCAGCAGTTCCCAGACAGGGCTGTACACAGATACGCAGTATTTT.

The J gene is TRBJ2-2, the V gene TRBV7-6; 10 nucleotides align to TRBD2. The CDR3 spans 15 residues. Trimming took 5 bases from V and 1 from J; bases not matched to a gene: 1. Germline V gene lookup returns CDR1 SGHVS and CDR2 FNYEAQ. As DNA, the CDR3 is TGTGCCAGCAGCGGGACTAGCGTGAACACCGGGGAGCTGTTTTTT. Translating gives CASSGTSVNTGELFF.

The CDR3 sequence is CASSLSGRDEQYF. CDR3 sequence (DNA): TGTGCCAGCAGTTTAAGTGGGAGAGACGAGCAGTACTTC. The V and J genes are TRBV28 and TRBJ2-7, with a possible D match to TRBD2 (5 bases). Germline loops: CDR1 MDHEN, CDR2 SYDVKM. Trimming took 2 bases from V and 5 from J, leaving 10 bases between them. The CDR3 spans 13 residues. Complete variable domain (other parts from reference TRBV28 and TRBJ2-7): DVKVTQSSRYLVKRTGEKVFLECVQDMDHENMFWYRQDPGLGLRLIYFSYDVKMKEKGDIPEGYSVSREKKERFSLILESASTNQTSMYLCASSLSGRDEQYFGPGTRLTVT.

About this clone itself: A junction boundary mismatches the germline segment, possibly from a read error. Other DNA sequences in the sample encode the same CDR3. The chain links TRBV30 to TRBJ1-5; 9 nucleotides agree with TRBD1. The CDR3 totals 13 residues. Germline V gene data show CDR1 as GTSNPN and CDR2 as SVGIG (reference sequence). The CDR3 here is CAWSGTGNQPQHF. CDR3 nucleotides: TGTGCCTGGTCCGGGACAGGGAATCAGCCCCAGCACTTT.

The chain has TRBV30 and TRBJ2-5; D is unresolved. V lost 3 bases and J lost 3, with 20 bases in between. Looked up from germline, CDR1 is GTSNPN and CDR2 is SVGIG (reference sequence). The CDR3 length is 16 residues. Here the CDR3 reads CAWRPNLLRPKETQYF. In DNA, the CDR3 is TGTGCCTGGAGACCCAACCTCCTAAGGCCGAAAGAGACCCAGTACTTC.

With respect to this clone: One end of the junction fails to match germline, which may point to a read error. The rearrangement links TRBV18 to TRBJ2-7, with 12 bases lining up with TRBD2. The CDR3 runs to 15 residues. Germline lookup yields CDR1 KGHSH and CDR2 LQKENI. CDR3 residues: CAGSPSSGRANEQYF. The CDR3 DNA reads as TGTGCCGGCTCACCTTCTAGCGGGAGGGCTAACGAGCAGTACTTC.

This chain uses TRBV9 with TRBJ1-3; D is perhaps TRBD1 (5 bases). The CDR3 has 15 amino acids. Trimming left V 2 bases short and J 5 bases short, with 14 bases between. The V gene's germline CDR1 is SGDLS and CDR2 YYNGEE. DNA of the CDR3: TGTGCCAGCAGCGTCTCCGGACATAATAGAAACACCATATATTTT. Translation: CASSVSGHNRNTIYF.

The chain couples TRBV30 to TRBJ2-3, with D possibly being TRBD2 (7 bases). The CDR3 totals 14 residues. Between the trimmed V and J ends, which lost 5 bases and 1 base, there was a span of 13 bases. Germline values: CDR1 GTSNPN, CDR2 SVGIG (reference sequence). The CDR3 is CAWGGGHRTDTQYF. CDR3 DNA: TGTGCCTGGGGCGGGGGACACCGCACAGATACGCAGTATTTT.

The V gene is TRBV19, the J gene TRBJ2-1; the D is unclear. Per germline, CDR1 LNHDA and CDR2 SQIVND (reference sequence). The CDR3 has 13 amino acids. Trimming stripped 1 base from V and 7 bases from J, with 8 bases between. CDR3 DNA: TGTGCCAGTAGTATAGTACCCACAAATGAGCAGTTCTTC. It translates to CASSIVPTNEQFF.

The rearrangement uses TRBV11-2 and TRBJ2-5; D remains ambiguous. The closer fit of TRBJ2-7 to the DNA end suggests the J call may be wrong. From germline, CDR1 is SGHAT and CDR2 FQNNGV. The CDR3 loop spans 15 amino acids. Here the CDR3 reads CASSLDYSISYEQYF. The CDR3 bases are TGTGCCAGCAGCTTAGATTATTCTATCTCCTACGAGCAGTACTTC.